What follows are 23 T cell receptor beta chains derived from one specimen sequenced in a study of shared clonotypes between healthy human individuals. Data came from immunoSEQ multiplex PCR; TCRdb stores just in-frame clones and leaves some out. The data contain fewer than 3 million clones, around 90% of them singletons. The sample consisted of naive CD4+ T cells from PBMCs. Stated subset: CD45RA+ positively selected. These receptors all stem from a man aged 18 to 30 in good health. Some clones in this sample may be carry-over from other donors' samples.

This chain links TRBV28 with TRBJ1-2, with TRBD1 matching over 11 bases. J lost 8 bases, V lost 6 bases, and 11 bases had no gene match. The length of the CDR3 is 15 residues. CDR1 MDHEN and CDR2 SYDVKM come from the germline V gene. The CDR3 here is CASRRSRDRGGGYTF. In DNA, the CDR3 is TGTGCCAGCAGAAGATCCCGGGACAGGGGGGGAGGCTACACCTTC.

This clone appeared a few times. The CDR3 DNA reads as TGTGCCAGCAGCCCGACGGGGAACACTGAAGCTTTCTTT. Translating it yields CASSPTGNTEAFF. The chain links TRBV14 to TRBJ1-1, with D unclear. Germline loops: CDR1 SGHDN, CDR2 FVKESK. The CDR3 consists of 13 residues. Trimming removed 4 bases from V and 1 base from J, with 7 bases in between.

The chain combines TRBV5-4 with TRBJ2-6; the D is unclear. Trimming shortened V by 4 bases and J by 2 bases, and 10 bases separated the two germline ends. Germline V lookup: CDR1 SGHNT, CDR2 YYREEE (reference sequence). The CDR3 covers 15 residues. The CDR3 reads CASSLRAPGANVLTF. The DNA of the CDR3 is TGTGCCAGCAGCCTTAGGGCGCCTGGGGCCAACGTCCTGACTTTC.

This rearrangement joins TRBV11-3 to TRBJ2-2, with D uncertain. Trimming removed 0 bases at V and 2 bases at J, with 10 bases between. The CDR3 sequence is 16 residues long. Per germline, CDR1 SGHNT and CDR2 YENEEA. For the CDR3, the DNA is TGTGCCAGCAGCTTAGATCCGGCAGCAAACACCGGGGAGCTGTTTTTT. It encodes CASSLDPAANTGELFF.

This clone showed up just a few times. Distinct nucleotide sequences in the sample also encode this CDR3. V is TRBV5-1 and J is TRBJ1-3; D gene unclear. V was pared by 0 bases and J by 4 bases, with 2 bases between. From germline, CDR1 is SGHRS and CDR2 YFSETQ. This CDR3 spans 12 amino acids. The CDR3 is CASSLEGNTIYF. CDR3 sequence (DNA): TGCGCCAGCAGCTTGGAAGGAAACACCATATATTTT. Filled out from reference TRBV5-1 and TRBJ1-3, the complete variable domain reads KAGVTQTPRYLIKTRGQQVTLSCSPISGHRSVSWYQQTPGQGLQFLFEYFSETQRNKGNFPGRFSGRQFSNSRSEMNVSTLELGDSALYLCASSLEGNTIYFGEGSWLTVV.

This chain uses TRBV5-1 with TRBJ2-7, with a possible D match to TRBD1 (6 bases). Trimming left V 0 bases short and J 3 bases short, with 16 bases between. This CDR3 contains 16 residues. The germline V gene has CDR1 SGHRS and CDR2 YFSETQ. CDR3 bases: TGCGCCAGCAGCTTGGAAGGGGCAGGGGCGGTCTACGAGCAGTACTTC. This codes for CASSLEGAGAVYEQYF.

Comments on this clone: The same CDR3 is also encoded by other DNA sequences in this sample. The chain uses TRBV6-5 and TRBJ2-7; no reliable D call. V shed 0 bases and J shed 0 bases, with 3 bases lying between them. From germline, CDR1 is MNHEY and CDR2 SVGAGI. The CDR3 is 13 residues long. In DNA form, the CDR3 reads TGTGCCAGCAGTTACTCCGACTCCTACGAGCAGTACTTC. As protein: CASSYSDSYEQYF.

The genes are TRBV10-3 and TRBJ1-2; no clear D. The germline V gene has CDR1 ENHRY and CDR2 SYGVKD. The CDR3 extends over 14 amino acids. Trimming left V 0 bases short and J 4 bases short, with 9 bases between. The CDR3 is CAISESPGGYGYTF. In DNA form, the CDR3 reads TGTGCCATCAGTGAGTCGCCCGGTGGCTATGGCTACACCTTC.

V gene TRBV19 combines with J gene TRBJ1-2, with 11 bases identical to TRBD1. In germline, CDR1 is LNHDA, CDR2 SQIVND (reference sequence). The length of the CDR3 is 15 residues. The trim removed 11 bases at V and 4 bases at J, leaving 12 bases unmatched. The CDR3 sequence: CASRTGGAPGYGYTF. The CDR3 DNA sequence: TGTGCCTCCCGGACAGGGGGCGCGCCGGGCTATGGCTACACCTTC.

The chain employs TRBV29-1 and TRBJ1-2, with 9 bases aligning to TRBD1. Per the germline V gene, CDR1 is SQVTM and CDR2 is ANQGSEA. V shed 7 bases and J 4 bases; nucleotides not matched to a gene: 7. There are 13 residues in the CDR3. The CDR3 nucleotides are TGCAGCGCAAAGACAGGGGGGATCTATGGCTACACCTTC. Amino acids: CSAKTGGIYGYTF. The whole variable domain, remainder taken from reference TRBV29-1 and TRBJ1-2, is SAVISQKPSRDICQRGTSLTIQCQVDSQVTMMFWYRQQPGQSLTLIATANQGSEATYESGFVIDKFPISRPNLTFSTLTVSNMSPEDSSIYLCSAKTGGIYGYTFGSGTRLTVV.

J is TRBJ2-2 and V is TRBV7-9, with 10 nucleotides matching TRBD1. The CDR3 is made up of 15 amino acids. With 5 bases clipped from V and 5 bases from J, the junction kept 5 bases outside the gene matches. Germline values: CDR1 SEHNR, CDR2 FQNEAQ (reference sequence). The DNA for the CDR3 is TGTGCCAGCAGCCGCGGGACAGGGGAAACCGGGGAGCTGTTTTTT. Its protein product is CASSRGTGETGELFF.

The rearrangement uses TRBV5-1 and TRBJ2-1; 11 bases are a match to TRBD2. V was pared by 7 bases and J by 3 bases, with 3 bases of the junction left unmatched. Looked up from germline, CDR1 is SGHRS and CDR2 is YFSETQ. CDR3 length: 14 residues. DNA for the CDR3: TGCGCCAGCCAGACTAGCGGGAACTACAATGAGCAGTTCTTC. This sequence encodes CASQTSGNYNEQFF. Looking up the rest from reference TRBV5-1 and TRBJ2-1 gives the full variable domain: KAGVTQTPRYLIKTRGQQVTLSCSPISGHRSVSWYQQTPGQGLQFLFEYFSETQRNKGNFPGRFSGRQFSNSRSEMNVSTLELGDSALYLCASQTSGNYNEQFFGPGTRLTVL.

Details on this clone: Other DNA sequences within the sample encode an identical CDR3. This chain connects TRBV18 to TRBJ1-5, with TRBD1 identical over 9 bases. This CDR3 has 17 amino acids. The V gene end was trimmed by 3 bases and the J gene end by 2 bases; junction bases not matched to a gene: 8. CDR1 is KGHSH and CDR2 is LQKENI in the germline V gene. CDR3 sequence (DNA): TGTGCCAGCTCACCTACAGGGACAGGGAACGGCAATCAGCCCCAGCATTTT. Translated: CASSPTGTGNGNQPQHF.

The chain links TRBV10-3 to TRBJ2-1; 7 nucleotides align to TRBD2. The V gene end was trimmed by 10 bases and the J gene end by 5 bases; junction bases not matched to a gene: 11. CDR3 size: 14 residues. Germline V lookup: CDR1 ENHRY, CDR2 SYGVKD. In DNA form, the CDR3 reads TGTGCCACCGGGACTATAAGTTCTCACAATGAGCAGTTCTTC. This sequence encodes CATGTISSHNEQFF.

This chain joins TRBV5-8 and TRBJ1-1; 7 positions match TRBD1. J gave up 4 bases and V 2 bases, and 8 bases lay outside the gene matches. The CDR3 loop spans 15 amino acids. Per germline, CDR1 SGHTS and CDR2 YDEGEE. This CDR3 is CASSLVGTVGTEAFF. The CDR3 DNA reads TGTGCCAGCAGCTTAGTTGGGACAGTGGGCACTGAAGCTTTCTTT. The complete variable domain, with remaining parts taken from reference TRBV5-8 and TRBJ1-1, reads EAGVTQSPTHLIKTRGQQATLRCSPISGHTSVYWYQQALGLGLQFLLWYDEGEERNRGNFPPRFSGRQFPNYSSELNVNALELEDSALYLCASSLVGTVGTEAFFGQGTRLTVV.

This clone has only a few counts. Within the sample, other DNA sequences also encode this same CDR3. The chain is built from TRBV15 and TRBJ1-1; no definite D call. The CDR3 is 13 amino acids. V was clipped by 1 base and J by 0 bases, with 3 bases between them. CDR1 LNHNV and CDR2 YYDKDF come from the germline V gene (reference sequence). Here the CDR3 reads CATSRGMNTEAFF. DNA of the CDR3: TGTGCCACCAGCAGAGGTATGAACACTGAAGCTTTCTTT.

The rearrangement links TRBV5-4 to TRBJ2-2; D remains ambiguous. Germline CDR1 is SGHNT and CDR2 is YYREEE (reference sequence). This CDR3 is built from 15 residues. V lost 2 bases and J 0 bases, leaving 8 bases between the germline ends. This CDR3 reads CASSFRMSNTGELFF. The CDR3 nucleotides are TGTGCCAGCAGCTTCCGGATGTCGAACACCGGGGAGCTGTTTTTT.

Here the CDR3 DNA reads TGTGCCAGCAGCGTAGATCCACTAGCGGGAGTGGGGACCGGGGAGCTGTTTTTT. Its translation is CASSVDPLAGVGTGELFF. This chain uses TRBV9 with TRBJ2-2; the match to TRBD2 covers 11 bases. Germline CDR1 and CDR2: SGDLS and YYNGEE. There are 18 residues in the CDR3. J lost 5 bases, V lost 0 bases, and 9 bases had no gene match.

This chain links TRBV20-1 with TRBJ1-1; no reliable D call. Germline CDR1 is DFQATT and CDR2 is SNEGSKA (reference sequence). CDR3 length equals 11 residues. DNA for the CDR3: TGCAGGCCTAGATGGAACACTGAAGCTTTCTTT. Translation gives CRPRWNTEAFF.

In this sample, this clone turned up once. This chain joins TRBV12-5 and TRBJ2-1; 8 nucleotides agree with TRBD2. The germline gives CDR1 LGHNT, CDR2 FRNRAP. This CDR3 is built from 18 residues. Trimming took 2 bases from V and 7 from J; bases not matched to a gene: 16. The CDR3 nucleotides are TGTGCTAGTGGTTTGCTCGTTGCGGCGGGAGGCCGGGGGAATGAGCAGTTCTTC. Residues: CASGLLVAAGGRGNEQFF.

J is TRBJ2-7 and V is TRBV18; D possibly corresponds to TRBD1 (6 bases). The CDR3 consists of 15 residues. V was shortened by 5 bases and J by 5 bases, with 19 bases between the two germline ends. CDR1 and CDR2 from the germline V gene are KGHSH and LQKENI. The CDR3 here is CASSDSGVNFDEQYF. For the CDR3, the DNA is TGTGCCAGCTCAGACTCAGGGGTAAACTTCGACGAGCAGTACTTC.

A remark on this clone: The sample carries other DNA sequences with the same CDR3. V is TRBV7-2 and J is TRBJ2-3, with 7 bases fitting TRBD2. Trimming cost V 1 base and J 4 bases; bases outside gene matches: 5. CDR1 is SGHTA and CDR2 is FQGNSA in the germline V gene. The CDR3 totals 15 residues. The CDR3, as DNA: TGTGCCAGCAGCTTAGTAGGCGGGGGAGCAGATACGCAGTATTTT. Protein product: CASSLVGGGADTQYF.

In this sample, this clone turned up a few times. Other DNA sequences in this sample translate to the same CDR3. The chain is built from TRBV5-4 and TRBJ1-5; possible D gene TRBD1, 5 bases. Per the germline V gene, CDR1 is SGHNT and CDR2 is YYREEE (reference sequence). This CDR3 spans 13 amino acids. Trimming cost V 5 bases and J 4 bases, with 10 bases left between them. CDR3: CASSSGGNQPQHF. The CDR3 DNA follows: TGTGCCAGCAGTTCCGGGGGGAATCAGCCCCAGCATTTT. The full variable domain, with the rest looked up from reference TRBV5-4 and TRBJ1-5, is ETGVTQSPTHLIKTRGQQVTLRCSSQSGHNTVSWYQQALGQGPQFIFQYYREEENGRGNFPPRFSGLQFPNYSSELNVNALELDDSALYLCASSSGGNQPQHFGDGTRLSIL.